This T cell receptor (beta chain) was identified during a study of blood T cell repertoires in COVID-19. About the research overall: Material from acute and convalescent COVID-19 was sourced from the United States, Italy and Spain. In each case, the material was cDNA or gDNA derived from T cells, B-cell-depleted T cells, or PBMCs.

This CDR3 comprises 13 residues. The V end lost 8 bases, the J end lost 0 bases, and 8 bases lay between the germline ends. The V gene's germline CDR1 is KGHSH and CDR2 LQKENI. This clone was detected once. Original processing notes: By means of reference gene primer amplification, nucleated cell counts were estimated. Data came from immunoSEQ multiplex PCR; TCRdb stores just in-frame clones and leaves some out. The V and J calls and clone size are taken from that table; D and trimming were inferred from the DNA. This table has roughly 91,000 clones, roughly four fifths appearing once. What was sequenced was peripheral blood. This receptor was obtained from a woman over 75 with acute or convalescent COVID-19. V usage is TRBV18 and J usage is TRBJ1-5, with D perhaps TRBD1 (5 bases). The CDR3 DNA sequence: TGTGCCAGCGCCAGGGATAGCAATCAGCCCCAGCATTTT. Translation gives CASARDSNQPQHF.